The clone carrying this T cell receptor beta chain came up a few times. This CDR3 spans 15 amino acids. Germline V lookup: CDR1 MNHEY, CDR2 SVGAGI. The germline V and J ends were trimmed by 1 base and 1 base, with 10 bases remaining between them. The data derive from a study of blood T cell repertoires in COVID-19. Study details: T cells, B-cell-depleted T cells, or PBMCs supplied cDNA or gDNA.

In the study's own analysis: Estimation of nucleated cell counts relied on the amplification of reference gene primers. Assay used: immunoSEQ multiplex PCR; TCRdb lists only in-frame clones, some missing. Clone size and V and J calls were adopted from that table, with D and trimming inferred from the DNA. This sample has about 210,000 clones, with around nine tenths found just once. The source is a man aged 55 to 70 who had recovered from COVID-19. V is TRBV6-5 and J is TRBJ2-5, with unresolved D. Sequenced input: peripheral blood. The CDR3 DNA follows: TGTGCCAGCAGTTACTTAGCCGGGTCCCAAGAGACCCAGTACTTC. As protein: CASSYLAGSQETQYF.